This entry describes one T cell receptor (beta chain). In this sample, this clone turned up once. Its antigen remains undetermined. Nothing much larger sits one base from this clone, and base qualities are not available. The data stem from a study of cytomegalovirus exposure and HLA in healthy donors (dated by TCRdb to 2016 to 2017). Concerning the study at large: According to an earlier analysis of around 600 of the donors, 200 million or so T cells yielded roughly 110 million unique TCR beta sequences and about 300 Gb of sequence data. An early release that covered some 640 HLA-typed donors contained approximately 290 gigabases of sequencing data and 65 million to 100 million unique TCR sequences. Among the approximately 400 genotyped donors, approximately 82% belonged to the genetic ancestry cluster associated with self-reported Caucasian donors. The study aimed to test whether signatures of past pathogen exposure could be identified by cataloging public T cell receptors. The T cell repertoires of several hundred subjects were profiled by immunosequencing and related to cytomegalovirus serostatus. A separate validation cohort of more than 100 different subjects was used in addition to the roughly 670-subject first cohort. The study combined high-throughput TCR immunosequencing, statistical association of individual TCRs with disease status, and machine learning to predict cytomegalovirus infection status. To study patterns of TCR occurrence, a later analysis re-analyzed previously published TCR beta repertoires from under 750 donors and added high-resolution HLA genotyping. In the later analysis, no new phenotypic data were used to find candidate immune exposures; instead, reliance was placed on TCR beta sequences and their occurrence across donors. To decide whether each TCR beta V gene segment behaved as functional or pseudogenic, an earlier analysis of 587 of the donors relied on high-throughput TCR beta sequencing. Alongside the repertoire data, information on donor age, sex, ethnicity and CMV serostatus was compiled. A later genetic analysis used genome-wide SNP genotypes for about 65% of the roughly 670 donors, treating that subset as a discovery cohort. Every discovery cohort repertoire had been produced on one sequencing platform. Both class I and class II loci were covered by HLA typing, at four-digit resolution. The number of typed donors differed by locus: about 629-630 for A, B, C, DRB1 and DQB1; approximately 530 for DQA1; fewer than 610 for DPA1; and about 450 for DPB1. Because of strong linkage in the cohort, roughly five DR-DQ haplotypes were treated as single units for association and clustering. Across around 400 genotyped donors of the cohort, an average of roughly 200,000 unique TCR beta nucleotide sequences per donor were sequenced, and 15% to 20% of those sequences were non-productive.

Libraries came from the immunoSEQ multiplex PCR assay. For the multiplex PCR, a mixture combining 60 forward primers for TCR Vbeta segments and 13 reverse primers for TCR Jbeta segments was used. A multiplex PCR assay on genomic DNA amplified the CDR3 region of rearranged TCR beta genes. The amplified TCR beta libraries were sequenced on the Illumina HiSeq System as 87-base-pair reads. The original methods were these. A later analysis tallied around 80 million unique TCR beta chains across the 650 to 750 repertoires, and approximately 9.9 million of those chains were shared by two or more donors. To remove PCR and sequencing errors, raw reads were error-corrected and collapsed into unique sequences using a nearest-neighbor algorithm that merged closely related sequences. Alignment of CDR3 sequences to IMGT reference sequences was used to assign V, D and J gene segments. For a sequence to be retained, at least a six-nucleotide match to both a V gene segment and a J gene segment was required. Rearrangements were classified as productive when the CDR3 lacked stop codons and remained in frame with V and J, and all other rearrangements were classified as non-productive. Following IMGT convention, CDR3 was defined as the stretch from the second conserved V-encoded cysteine to the conserved J-encoded phenylalanine. The earlier analysis of 500 to 650 of the donors excluded any sequence lacking an unambiguous match to a single V gene segment. An earlier analysis of 587 of the donors classified V segments as functional when productive rearrangements were above 56.7% and as segregating when the standard deviation between donors was above 5%. To diagnose cytomegalovirus status from the catalog of TCR beta chain sequences, a statistical classification framework was built. In a later analysis, V and J genes were assigned by comparing TCR nucleotide sequences against IMGT/GENE-DB human TR gene sequences. In a later analysis, CDR3 sequences and most-parsimonious VDJ recombination scenarios were assigned using the TCRdist pipeline. A later analysis defined each TCR beta chain by its CDR3 amino acid sequence plus V-gene family, and excluded reads lacking a unique V-gene family. As a way to deal with suspected cross-contamination and a sequencing artifact, a later analysis dropped 450 to 700 nucleotide sequences that were highly shared and had low generation probability. A later analysis calculated a clonal expansion index for each public chain from normalized within-repertoire ranks of inferred template counts. In a later analysis, generation probabilities were computed with a VDJ recombination model fitted to out-of-frame rearrangements, and the resulting probabilities were checked against IGoR. A later analysis scored TCR-TCR, TCR-HLA and TCR-CMV co-occurrence with hypergeometric tests, applying a repertoire-size bias correction to TCR pairs. In a later analysis, false discovery rates were estimated by permuting HLA or CMV assignments 20 times. In a later analysis, co-occurring TCRs were grouped using DBSCAN, with TCRdist sequence similarity added in when clustering inside HLA-allele-positive subsets. Repertoires with fewer than 30,000 or more than 120,000 public chains were left out of co-occurrence clustering, as were five repertoires with anomalous nucleotide sharing. Not all clones reach the TCRdb copy of this immuneACCESS table, which keeps in-frame sequences only. Checked studies attribute under half of the gap to unresolved V genes and leave the rest unexplained. Clonal size and the V and J genes are those of that table, whereas D and trimming came from the DNA. In this sample the table shows around 130,000 clones, just over 70% of which occur a single time. The top ten clonotypes cover 1.5% to 2% of the sample.

Trimming costs V 5 bases and J 4 bases, and their ends lie 10 bases apart. Based on the germline V gene, the CDR1 and CDR2 sequences are SGHAT and FQNNGV. Taken from cysteine to phenylalanine, the CDR3 has 13 residues. CDR3 DNA only is kept here, 39 bases in frame from base 1. The cohort was made up of around 720 healthy bone marrow donors. At the time of sampling, every cohort member was nominally healthy, though immune exposures that went unrecorded were likely present. The donor tested CMV seronegative and was one of the 352 seronegative cohort members. Every donor gave a peripheral blood sample, and the peripheral blood mononuclear cells from that sample were used for TCR beta sequencing. Genomic DNA extraction from the blood cell samples was performed with the Qiagen DNeasy Blood Extraction Kit. Summary of the overall study and its limitations: A cluster of highly shared sequence variants was judged likely to be a technical artifact of the sequencing pipeline. In a later analysis, most CMV-associated TCR beta chains were found to appear HLA-restricted, with HLA associations seemingly driven largely by CMV exposure. It was suggested by the authors that the approach could potentially be generalized to other disease states and immunological phenotypes. Three of the identified cytomegalovirus-associated TCR beta chains were confirmed in vitro to be specific for cytomegalovirus antigens. CMV serostatus was the only immune exposure information available for the cohort. The 87-base-pair reads could not distinguish some IMGT-functional V segments, including TRBV6-2 and TRBV6-3, so those segments were excluded. Because some donors lacked HLA typing at each locus, the association tests relied only on the typed subset. Most TCR sequences were seen in very few donors, while some public TCRs were found in many individuals. V-gene and J-gene trimming of TCR beta chains was associated with a missense DCLRE1C variant in a later genetic analysis, and the association was replicated in an independent cohort. When HLA alleles, especially DR and DQ, strongly co-occurred, TCR associations were difficult to assign to individual alleles. A later analysis found that TCR association rates varied across HLA loci, with DRB1 alleles showing the most associated TCRs and HLA-C alleles the fewest. A later analysis associated 16,951 TCR beta sequences with specific HLA alleles at a false discovery rate of 0.05. Broadly in line with IMGT annotations, most TCR beta V segments showed up in productive rearrangements about 87% or about 30% of the time in an earlier analysis of several hundred of the donors. Several of the top co-occurrence clusters appeared to be linked to parvovirus B19, influenza, CMV and Epstein-Barr virus, according to a later analysis. Compared with the approximately 710-donor mean, donors in an Asian-associated ancestry cluster had fewer N-insertions in productive TCRs, according to a later genetic analysis. A further reported finding was that TCR beta sequences accurately predicted the HLA-A and HLA-B alleles for most subjects in the first cohort. In the study, some 160 TCR beta chains were listed as associated with cytomegalovirus. The classifier was reported to diagnose cytomegalovirus status with high specificity and sensitivity in both the original cohort and the validation cohort. The presence/absence analyses assumed that sequencing depth was roughly uniform across donors, and that assumption may not be true. In a later analysis, HLA-associated TCR beta chains were found to be more clonally expanded and to have lower generation probabilities than equally common non-associated chains. Because counts were too low, about 17 rarely observed V segments, including chromosome 9 orphons, were excluded from the earlier analysis of under 650 of the donors. Only TCR beta chains were sequenced in this cohort, and the absence of alpha or paired-chain data limited detectable features. Correlated functional status among segregating V segments might reflect linkage disequilibrium, but an unknown experimental factor could not be ruled out.

The rearrangement combines TRBV11-2 with TRBJ2-3; the D gene is perhaps TRBD2, on 5 matching bases. The source material was PBMCs. The sequence came from a woman in her 30s in good health and CMV-seronegative. The DNA sequence is TGTGCCAGCAGCCGGGGTAGGTCAGATACGCAGTATTTT. The resulting protein is CASSRGRSDTQYF.